The 29 T cell receptor beta chains below were found in one sample sequenced in a study of OX40 agonist ivuxolimab in advanced cancers. Receptors were amplified or captured by the immunoSEQ multiplex PCR assay. What TCRdb holds here is the immuneACCESS table cut down to in-frame rearrangements. Part of the clones is not present; checked against another copy, under half of the missing clones reflect an unresolved V gene, and the others are unexplained. This sample gives some 35,000 clones in total; around four fifths of them show up just once. Of the sample, roughly 21% falls within the top ten clones. The sequences come from CD4+ or CD8+ T cells sorted from blood, collected in a trial of the OX40 agonist ivuxolimab. The source is an adult with an advanced solid tumor such as melanoma, head and neck, liver or kidney cancer.

This chain uses TRBV28 with TRBJ2-6, with a possible D match to TRBD2 (5 bases). Germline CDR1 MDHEN, CDR2 SYDVKM. This CDR3 is 18 amino acids long. Trimming took 5 bases from V and 5 from J, leaving 22 bases between them. CDR3 nucleotides: TGTGCCAGCAGTACGGCGGACTTGACACAAAGTCGGGCCAACGTCCTGACTTTC. Translation gives CASSTADLTQSRANVLTF.

CDR3 region: CASSPRTASGETQYF. The CDR3 nucleotides read TGCGCCAGCAGCCCAAGGACAGCGAGTGGGGAGACCCAGTACTTC. The chain recombines TRBV5-1 with TRBJ2-5, with D perhaps matching TRBD1 (6 bases). Germline V gives CDR1 SGHRS, CDR2 YFSETQ. The CDR3 runs 15 residues. V was pared by 4 bases and J by 5 bases, with 18 bases between.

V is TRBV9 and J is TRBJ2-3; D remains ambiguous. Germline V gives CDR1 SGDLS, CDR2 YYNGEE. The CDR3 extends over 12 amino acids. Trimming cost V 2 bases and J 6 bases, with 7 bases left between them. CDR3 protein: CASSVSSDTQYF. CDR3 DNA sequence: TGTGCCAGCAGCGTTAGTTCGGATACGCAGTATTTT.

The gene calls are TRBV10-3 and TRBJ2-3, with TRBD1 matching 9 bases. The germline gives CDR1 ENHRY, CDR2 SYGVKD. V lost 0 bases, J lost 3 bases, and 4 bases stayed unmatched. The CDR3 is 16 amino acids. The chain's CDR3 is CAISESTGGITDTQYF. CDR3 DNA sequence: TGTGCCATCAGTGAGTCGACAGGGGGGATTACAGATACGCAGTATTTT.

V gene TRBV7-8 combines with J gene TRBJ2-5; a weak D match, TRBD1 (5 bases). V dropped 3 bases and J dropped 5 bases, with 10 bases sitting between them. Germline V gives CDR1 SGHVS, CDR2 FQNEAQ. The CDR3 has 13 amino acids. The CDR3 sequence: CASSLQGSETQYF. The CDR3 coding sequence is TGTGCCAGCAGCTTGCAGGGATCGGAGACCCAGTACTTC.

V and J are TRBV11-2 and TRBJ2-7, with D possibly TRBD2 on 5 matching bases. The germline V gene encodes CDR1 SGHAT and CDR2 FQNNGV. V dropped 3 bases and J dropped 3 bases, with 9 bases sitting between them. The CDR3 consists of 13 residues. CDR3 region: CASSLGDVYEQYF. The DNA for the CDR3 is TGTGCCAGCAGCTTGGGAGACGTCTACGAGCAGTACTTC.

The chain joins TRBV6-5 to TRBJ2-3; 8 positions match TRBD2. Germline V gene lookup returns CDR1 MNHEY and CDR2 SVGAGI. V was pared by 4 bases and J by 4 bases, with 10 bases of the junction left unmatched. This CDR3 is built from 16 residues. CDR3 region: CASSSLAGRNSDTQYF. CDR3 coding DNA: TGTGCCAGCAGTTCTCTAGCGGGTAGGAACTCAGATACGCAGTATTTT.

This clone was counted a single time. The V gene is TRBV29-1, the J gene TRBJ1-2; D is unclear. The germline V gene has CDR1 SQVTM and CDR2 ANQGSEA. The CDR3 loop spans 11 amino acids. The CDR3 loop is CGESTNYGYTF. The DNA for the CDR3 is TGCGGAGAGAGTACTAACTATGGCTACACCTTC.

In DNA form, the CDR3 reads TGTGCCATCAGTGAGTCGACAGACAGCTACAATGAGCAGTTCTTC. Protein sequence: CAISESTDSYNEQFF. This chain joins TRBV10-3 and TRBJ2-1; TRBD1 is a possible D gene (5 bases). Germline V gene data show CDR1 as ENHRY and CDR2 as SYGVKD. Trimming removed 0 bases at V and 3 bases at J, with 9 bases between. This CDR3 comprises 15 residues.

The chain recombines TRBV2 with TRBJ1-2, with D possibly TRBD1 on 5 matching bases. The CDR3 contains 11 residues. CDR1 and CDR2 from the germline V gene are SNHLY and FYNNEI. Trimming stripped 5 bases from V and 5 bases from J, with 6 bases between. CDR3 amino acids: CASSSGYGYTF. CDR3 DNA sequence: TGTGCCAGCAGTTCAGGGTATGGCTACACCTTC.

The chain joins TRBV19 to TRBJ2-2; 8 bases are shared with TRBD1. The CDR3 is 15 amino acids. Germline-derived CDR1 and CDR2 are LNHDA and SQIVND (reference sequence). With V trimmed by 5 bases and J by 6 bases, 8 bases remained unmatched. This chain's CDR3 is CASSVADREAGELFF. CDR3 coding DNA: TGTGCCAGTAGTGTGGCGGACAGGGAAGCCGGGGAGCTGTTTTTT.

The rearrangement links TRBV2 to TRBJ2-1, with 8 bases aligning to TRBD1. CDR1 SNHLY and CDR2 FYNNEI come from the germline V gene. The CDR3 totals 14 residues. V lost 7 bases to trimming and J lost 7 bases; unmatched junction nucleotides: 9. The CDR3 nucleotides are TGTGCCAGCAAGTGGGGGACAGGTCAGAATGAGCAGTTCTTC. Encoded protein: CASKWGTGQNEQFF.

V gene TRBV5-4 combines with J gene TRBJ2-1; 7 bases are shared with TRBD2. The germline V gene has CDR1 SGHNT and CDR2 YYREEE (reference sequence). The junction had 9 bases not matched to a gene; V was cut back by 2 bases and J by 7 bases. This CDR3 is 15 amino acids long. For the CDR3, the DNA is TGTGCCAGCAGCTTACATCGGGGGGAACCAAATGAGCAGTTCTTC. Translation gives CASSLHRGEPNEQFF.

V and J are TRBV15 and TRBJ2-7, with TRBD1 identical over 10 bases. Germline assignment: CDR1 LNHNV and CDR2 YYDKDF (reference sequence). The ends lost 1 base at V and 3 bases at J; junction bases unmatched: 12. The CDR3 extends over 18 amino acids. CDR3 residues: CATSRAGGTGTGDYEQYF. For the CDR3, the DNA is TGTGCCACCAGCAGAGCGGGGGGGACCGGGACAGGGGACTACGAGCAGTACTTC.

V is TRBV27 and J is TRBJ2-1; 7 bases are shared with TRBD2. CDR3 length equals 14 residues. Germline-derived CDR1 and CDR2 are MNHEY and SMNVEV (reference sequence). Trimming cost V 4 bases and J 6 bases; bases outside gene matches: 6. This chain's CDR3 is CASSSGTTPNEQFF. The CDR3, as DNA: TGTGCCAGCAGTTCCGGGACTACACCCAATGAGCAGTTCTTC.

The chain combines TRBV5-4 with TRBJ2-7, with unresolved D. V lost 0 bases and J 1 base, leaving 5 bases between the germline ends. Looked up from germline, CDR1 is SGHNT and CDR2 is YYREEE (reference sequence). This CDR3 contains 13 residues. This chain's CDR3 is CASSLVGSYEQYF. CDR3 DNA sequence: TGTGCCAGCAGCTTGGTCGGTTCCTACGAGCAGTACTTC.

V gene TRBV14 combines with J gene TRBJ2-1; D not resolved. Trimming shortened V by 3 bases and J by 8 bases, and 11 bases separated the two germline ends. The CDR3 loop spans 13 amino acids. The V gene's germline CDR1 is SGHDN and CDR2 FVKESK. This CDR3 is CASSQGSAHEQFF. The CDR3 region has the DNA TGTGCCAGCAGCCAGGGAAGTGCCCATGAGCAGTTCTTC.

In its sample, this clone was seen a few times. The chain links TRBV6-6 to TRBJ2-1; 10 bases are a match to TRBD2. Trimming took 3 bases from V and 3 from J; bases not matched to a gene: 2. This CDR3 has 15 amino acids. CDR1 and CDR2 (germline): MNHNY, SVGAGI (reference sequence). Written as DNA, the CDR3 is TGTGCCAGCAGTTATAGCGGGGGGCACTACAATGAGCAGTTCTTC. This encodes CASSYSGGHYNEQFF.

This clone was recorded once. V gene TRBV6-6 combines with J gene TRBJ1-1, with TRBD1 as a possible D gene (6 bases). The CDR3 sequence is 15 residues long. Trimming removed 5 bases from V and 1 base from J, with 14 bases in between. Germline V gene lookup returns CDR1 MNHNY and CDR2 SVGAGI (reference sequence). The CDR3 sequence is CASSGVSGANTEAFF. The CDR3 DNA reads TGTGCCAGCAGTGGAGTTTCGGGGGCGAACACTGAAGCTTTCTTT.

The chain links TRBV5-1 to TRBJ2-7; D might be TRBD1 or TRBD2, each matching 5 bases. Trimming removed 3 bases from V and 7 bases from J, with 17 bases in between. The germline V gene has CDR1 SGHRS and CDR2 YFSETQ. There are 14 residues in the CDR3. CDR3: CASSWDGAVGEQYF. Written as DNA, the CDR3 is TGCGCCAGCAGCTGGGACGGGGCCGTTGGAGAGCAGTACTTC.

In this sample, this clone turned up a few times. This specimen includes other DNA sequences encoding the same CDR3. The chain joins TRBV5-1 to TRBJ1-6; D may be TRBD1 (5 bases). CDR1 and CDR2 from the germline V gene are SGHRS and YFSETQ. This CDR3 spans 13 amino acids. Trimming left V 6 bases short and J 6 bases short, with 10 bases between. CDR3 sequence reads: CASNDGGNSPLHF. CDR3 bases: TGCGCCAGCAATGATGGGGGTAATTCACCCCTCCACTTT.

This clone was counted a few times. CDR3 bases: TGTGCCAGCAGCACCCAAACAGGGATGGCTTTCTTT. Translation gives CASSTQTGMAFF. This chain connects TRBV11-3 to TRBJ1-1, with D possibly matching TRBD1 (6 bases). This CDR3 has 12 residues. Germline CDR1 reads SGHNT; CDR2 reads YENEEA. Deletions cut 5 bases from V and 11 bases from J, with 15 bases between.

The V call is TRBV27, the J call TRBJ2-2; either TRBD1 or TRBD2 may supply D (7 bases each). This CDR3 has 17 amino acids. The V end was cut by 4 bases, the J end by 0 bases, with 15 bases between. The germline gives CDR1 MNHEY, CDR2 SMNVEV (reference sequence). DNA of the CDR3: TGTGCCAGCAGTTCCAAGGGAGGGGGCGCGAACACCGGGGAGCTGTTTTTT. It encodes CASSSKGGGANTGELFF.

This clone has more than one count but fewer than ten. This rearrangement joins TRBV5-1 to TRBJ2-7; D is possibly TRBD1 or TRBD2 (5 bases each). Germline loops: CDR1 SGHRS, CDR2 YFSETQ. The CDR3 has 15 residues. With 4 bases removed from V and 6 bases from J, the gap between germline ends came to 20 bases. This CDR3 is CASSGDSGSDFEQYF. The CDR3 DNA follows: TGCGCCAGCAGCGGCGACAGCGGCTCGGATTTCGAGCAGTACTTC.

The chain joins TRBV9 to TRBJ2-1; 13 positions match TRBD2. The V gene end was trimmed by 7 bases and the J gene end by 4 bases; junction bases not matched to a gene: 5. The CDR3 is 15 amino acids. CDR1 is SGDLS, CDR2 YYNGEE, per germline. CDR3 loop: CASGTSGISYNEQFF. The CDR3 DNA reads TGTGCCAGCGGGACTAGCGGGATCTCTTACAATGAGCAGTTCTTC.

The V call is TRBV6-4, the J call TRBJ1-1; weak D call: TRBD1 (5 bases). This CDR3 spans 14 amino acids. Between the trimmed V and J ends, which lost 0 bases and 4 bases, there was a span of 9 bases. In germline, CDR1 is MRHNA, CDR2 SNTAGT. In DNA form, the CDR3 reads TGTGCCAGCAGTGACTCCGCAGGGACCACTGAAGCTTTCTTT. Protein sequence: CASSDSAGTTEAFF.

V gene TRBV5-4 combines with J gene TRBJ1-2; D unclear. The germline V gene has CDR1 SGHNT and CDR2 YYREEE (reference sequence). Trimming removed 4 bases at V and 6 bases at J, with 7 bases between. The CDR3 runs 11 residues. In DNA, the CDR3 is TGTGCCAGCAGCGTGGTGGATGGCTACACCTTC. It translates to CASSVVDGYTF.

The chain employs TRBV5-4 and TRBJ1-1; TRBD1 agrees at 8 bases. Germline CDR1 reads SGHNT; CDR2 reads YYREEE (reference sequence). The V and J ends lost 5 bases and 7 bases, in that order; junction bases with no gene match: 16. The CDR3 contains 16 residues. CDR3 coding DNA: TGTGCCAGCAGTAGGCCCCCTCCGACAGGGGAGGATGAAGCTTTCTTT. This translates into CASSRPPPTGEDEAFF.

V gene TRBV5-6 combines with J gene TRBJ2-1; TRBD2 is a possible D gene (5 bases). There are 16 residues in the CDR3. In germline, CDR1 is SGHDT, CDR2 YYEEEE. The V end lost 0 bases, the J end lost 8 bases, and 18 bases lay between the germline ends. Here the CDR3 DNA reads TGTGCCAGCAGCTTGGGATCGGGCGGGTTGGGCGATGAGCAGTTCTTC. Protein product: CASSLGSGGLGDEQFF.